The 18 T cell receptor beta chains below come from one sample, sequenced in a study of control samples from healthy donors and cancer patients (dated by TCRdb to 2019 to 2021). Receptor libraries were prepared by the immunoSEQ multiplex PCR assay. TCRdb carries this immuneACCESS record with in-frame sequences only. Its versions omit some clonotypes, under half of them owing to an unresolved V gene in the studies checked, with the rest unexplained. This sample has tens of thousands of clones in its table, and approximately 80% of those were observed once. Jointly, the top ten make up about 23% of the sample. The specimen sequenced was PBMCs. These receptors came from a man aged 55 to 69 with colorectal cancer.

This clone has only one observation. V gene TRBV5-8 combines with J gene TRBJ2-3, with D possibly TRBD2 on 5 matching bases. CDR3 length: 14 residues. Trimming pared 1 base from V and 3 bases from J, leaving 9 bases between. Germline V gene data show CDR1 as SGHTS and CDR2 as YDEGEE. The CDR3 reads CASSLRGSTDTQYF. The CDR3 DNA reads TGTGCCAGCAGCTTGCGGGGTAGTACAGATACGCAGTATTTT.

This chain connects TRBV7-9 to TRBJ1-2, with D maybe TRBD1 (5 bases). The V and J ends lost 1 base and 2 bases respectively, with 8 bases between them. CDR3 size: 14 residues. Germline CDR1 reads SEHNR; CDR2 reads FQNEAQ (reference sequence). The CDR3 reads CASSLGQSNYGYTF. The CDR3 nucleotides are TGTGCCAGCAGCTTAGGACAGTCGAACTATGGCTACACCTTC.

The rearrangement joins TRBV4-1 to TRBJ2-1, with 9 bases matching TRBD1. The J segment lost 7 bases and the V segment lost 4 bases, leaving 11 bases of the junction unmatched. CDR1 and CDR2 from the germline V gene are MGHRA and YSYEKL. CDR3 length: 16 residues. Written as DNA, the CDR3 is TGCGCCAGCAGCCGAGATACAGGGGGCTTCGTAAATGAGCAGTTCTTC. This codes for CASSRDTGGFVNEQFF.

CDR3 nucleotide sequence: TGCGCCAGCAGCCCCGGGGGGTTCATGAACACTGAAGCTTTCTTT. It codes for CASSPGGFMNTEAFF. This chain joins TRBV5-1 and TRBJ1-1; D is perhaps TRBD1 (5 bases). This CDR3 spans 15 amino acids. The ends were cut back, 4 bases at V and 0 bases at J, with 13 bases in the middle. Germline V gene data show CDR1 as SGHRS and CDR2 as YFSETQ.

In DNA, the CDR3 is TGTGCCAGCAGTGGTGATGAAGGGAATCACATTCAGTACTTC. It codes for CASSGDEGNHIQYF. The chain links TRBV2 to TRBJ2-4; no firm D call. Trimming shortened V by 4 bases and J by 8 bases, and 15 bases separated the two germline ends. This CDR3 comprises 14 residues. Germline V gene sequence: CDR1 SNHLY, CDR2 FYNNEI.

The chain employs TRBV2 and TRBJ1-2, with no clear D. Trimming took 6 bases from V and 6 from J, leaving 8 bases between them. The CDR3 is 11 amino acids. The germline V gene encodes CDR1 SNHLY and CDR2 FYNNEI. CDR3: CASRRGHGYTF. In DNA form, the CDR3 reads TGTGCCAGCAGGAGAGGCCATGGCTACACCTTC.

The chain is built from TRBV7-2 and TRBJ1-1; D is ambiguous. CDR1 is SGHTA, CDR2 FQGNSA, per germline. The CDR3 length is 14 residues. V lost 1 base to trimming and J lost 5 bases, with 11 bases between them. CDR3 nucleotides: TGTGCCAGCAGCTTAGTGATCGGGGAGACTGAAGCTTTCTTT. Its protein product is CASSLVIGETEAFF. The variable domain in full, completed from reference TRBV7-2 and TRBJ1-1, reads GAGVSQSPSNKVTEKGKDVELRCDPISGHTALYWYRQSLGQGLEFLIYFQGNSAPDKSGLPSDRFSAERTGGSVSTLTIQRTQQEDSAVYLCASSLVIGETEAFFGQGTRLTVV.

By its share, this clone is medium-sized. The V call is TRBV5-4, the J call TRBJ1-1; D is ambiguous. The CDR3 has 14 amino acids. Germline V gene sequence: CDR1 SGHNT, CDR2 YYREEE (reference sequence). V was trimmed by 0 bases and J by 1 base, leaving 7 bases between them. This CDR3 is CASSLGQENTEAFF. The CDR3 DNA sequence: TGTGCCAGCAGCTTGGGGCAGGAGAACACTGAAGCTTTCTTT.

The rearrangement joins TRBV19 to TRBJ1-2, with TRBD1 matching 10 bases. The CDR3 consists of 15 residues. V trimming: 5 bases; J trimming: 3 bases; junction bases outside the gene matches: 6. CDR1 and CDR2 from the germline V gene are LNHDA and SQIVND (reference sequence). For the CDR3, the DNA is TGTGCCAGTAGTCCCGGACAGGGGGGCTACTATGGCTACACCTTC. The encoded protein is CASSPGQGGYYGYTF.

The chain employs TRBV18 and TRBJ1-1; D possibly corresponds to TRBD1 (6 bases). The CDR3 runs 13 residues. Trimming shortened V by 5 bases and J by 9 bases, and 16 bases separated the two germline ends. The germline V gene has CDR1 KGHSH and CDR2 LQKENI. The chain's CDR3 is CASSSGQRVKAFF. The CDR3 nucleotides read TGTGCCAGCTCATCGGGACAAAGAGTGAAAGCTTTCTTT.

The V call is TRBV6-4, the J call TRBJ2-2, with D uncertain. Germline V gene sequence: CDR1 MRHNA, CDR2 SNTAGT. This CDR3 is 14 amino acids long. Between the trimmed V and J ends, which lost 5 bases and 6 bases, there was a span of 13 bases. In DNA form, the CDR3 reads TGTGCCAGCAGTCGAACCAACAATGCCGGGGAGCTGTTTTTT. As protein: CASSRTNNAGELFF.

This clone is categorized as medium-sized. The V call is TRBV30, the J call TRBJ1-6; no definite D call. Trimming took off 2 bases at V and 7 bases at J, with 9 bases between the two ends. This CDR3 spans 13 amino acids. Germline V gene data show CDR1 as GTSNPN and CDR2 as SVGIG (reference sequence). CDR3 DNA sequence: TGTGCCTGGAGTAAAAGGGAAAATTCACCCCTCCACTTT. It translates to CAWSKRENSPLHF.

The V gene is TRBV6-5, the J gene TRBJ1-2; D call uncertain. The germline V and J ends were trimmed by 7 bases and 4 bases, with 16 bases remaining between them. The CDR3 totals 14 residues. Germline values: CDR1 MNHEY, CDR2 SVGAGI. DNA for the CDR3: TGTGCCAGCATCGAACCCTCGGGCGGCTATGGCTACACCTTC. Translating it yields CASIEPSGGYGYTF.

About this clone: This same CDR3 is encoded by further DNA sequences in the sample. V gene TRBV18 combines with J gene TRBJ1-2, with 7 bases fitting TRBD1. CDR1 and CDR2 (germline): KGHSH, LQKENI. CDR3 length: 14 amino acids. The V gene end was trimmed by 3 bases and the J gene end by 3 bases; junction bases not matched to a gene: 4. The CDR3 nucleotides read TGTGCCAGCTCACCTACAGGGGACGACTATGGCTACACCTTC. Its protein is CASSPTGDDYGYTF.

V gene TRBV20-1 combines with J gene TRBJ1-4, with TRBD1 matching 12 bases. The V gene end was trimmed by 3 bases and the J gene end by 8 bases; junction bases not matched to a gene: 7. The CDR3 extends over 15 amino acids. CDR1 is DFQATT and CDR2 is SNEGSKA in the germline V gene (reference sequence). CDR3 in DNA: TGCAGTGCTAGTGTCCCGGGACAGGGGGCGGAAAAACTGTTTTTT. As protein: CSASVPGQGAEKLFF.

The CDR3, as DNA: TGTGCCAGCAGCCCCTATCGGGGGAACTATGGCTACACCTTC. This codes for CASSPYRGNYGYTF. The rearrangement links TRBV14 to TRBJ1-2, with D maybe TRBD1 (5 bases). The V end lost 4 bases, the J end lost 2 bases, and 11 bases lay between the germline ends. The germline V gene encodes CDR1 SGHDN and CDR2 FVKESK. The CDR3 runs to 14 residues.

The V gene is TRBV11-2, the J gene TRBJ2-1; TRBD2 matches at 8 bases. Trimming removed 3 bases from V and 7 bases from J; junction bases left unmatched: 17. Germline-derived CDR1 and CDR2 are SGHAT and FQNNGV. The CDR3 covers 18 residues. The CDR3 reads CASSFNMRPGGAGNEQFF. The CDR3 DNA sequence: TGTGCCAGCAGCTTTAACATGCGGCCCGGGGGGGCTGGTAATGAGCAGTTCTTC.

CDR3 loop: CASSEISLAGVYQETQYF. The CDR3 DNA reads TGTGCCAGCAGTGAAATTTCGCTAGCGGGGGTTTACCAAGAGACCCAGTACTTC. The J gene is TRBJ2-5, the V gene TRBV2, with TRBD2 identical over 10 bases. The germline CDR1 and CDR2 sequences are SNHLY and FYNNEI. The CDR3 runs 18 residues. After removal of 2 bases from V and 0 bases from J, the junction contained 9 bases not matched to a gene.